This T cell receptor (beta chain) was observed in a study of blood T cell repertoires in COVID-19. Original data processing: Estimates of nucleated cell counts were drawn from the amplification of reference gene primers. TCRdb keeps only in-frame clones here, not all; method: immunoSEQ multiplex PCR. That table furnishes V, J and clone size, whereas the DNA furnished D and trimming. The sample has 200,000 to 300,000 clones; about 83% are singletons. The CDR3 runs 16 residues. Trimming at V came to 4 bases and at J to 3 bases, leaving 7 bases not matched to a gene. The germline V gene has CDR1 SGHRS and CDR2 YFSETQ.

The V gene is TRBV5-1, the J gene TRBJ1-4; 9 bases fit TRBD1. The sequencing input was peripheral blood. The sequence derives from a human donor in a cohort sampled during active COVID-19. In DNA form, the CDR3 reads TGCGCCAGCAGCCGGGATAGGACAGGGGCTAATGAAAAACTGTTTTTT. Translated: CASSRDRTGANEKLFF.